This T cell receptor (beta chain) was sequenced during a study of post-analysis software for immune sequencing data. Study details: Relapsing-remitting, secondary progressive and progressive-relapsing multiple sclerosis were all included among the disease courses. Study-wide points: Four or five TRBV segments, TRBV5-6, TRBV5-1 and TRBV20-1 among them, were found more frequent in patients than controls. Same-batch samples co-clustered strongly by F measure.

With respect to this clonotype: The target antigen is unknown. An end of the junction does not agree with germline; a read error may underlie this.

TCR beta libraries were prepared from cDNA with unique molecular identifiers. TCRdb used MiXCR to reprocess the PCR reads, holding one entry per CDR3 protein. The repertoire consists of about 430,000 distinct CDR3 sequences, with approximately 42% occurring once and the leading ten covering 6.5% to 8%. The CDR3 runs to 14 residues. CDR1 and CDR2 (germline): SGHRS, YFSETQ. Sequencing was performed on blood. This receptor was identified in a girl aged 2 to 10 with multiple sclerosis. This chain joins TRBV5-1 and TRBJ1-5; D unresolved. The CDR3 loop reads CAGSLIPGNQPQHF. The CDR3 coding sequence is TGCGCCGGCAGCTTGATTCCGGGCAATCAGCCCCAGCATTTT.